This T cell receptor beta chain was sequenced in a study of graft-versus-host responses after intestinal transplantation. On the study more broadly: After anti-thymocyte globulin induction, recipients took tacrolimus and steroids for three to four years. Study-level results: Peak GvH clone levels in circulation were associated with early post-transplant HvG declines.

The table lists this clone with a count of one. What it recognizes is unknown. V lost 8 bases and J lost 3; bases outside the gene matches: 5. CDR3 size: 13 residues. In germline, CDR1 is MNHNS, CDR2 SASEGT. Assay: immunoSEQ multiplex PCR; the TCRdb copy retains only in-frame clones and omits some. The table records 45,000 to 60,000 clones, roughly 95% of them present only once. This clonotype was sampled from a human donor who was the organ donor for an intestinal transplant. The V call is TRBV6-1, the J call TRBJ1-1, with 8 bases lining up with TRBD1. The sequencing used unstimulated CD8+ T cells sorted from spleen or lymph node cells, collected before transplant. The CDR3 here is CASRDRSYTEAFF. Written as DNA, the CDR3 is TGTGCCAGCCGGGACAGGTCATACACTGAAGCTTTCTTT.